This T cell receptor (beta chain) appears in the sequencing data of a study of blood T cell repertoires in COVID-19. The authors' processing: Scientists estimated how many nucleated cells there were by amplifying reference gene primers. Data came from immunoSEQ multiplex PCR; TCRdb stores just in-frame clones and leaves some out. V and J calls and clone size are those listed in that table; D and trimming were worked out from the DNA. Here the sample spans some 240,000 clones, roughly 80% being singletons. This CDR3 is built from 16 residues. From germline, CDR1 is MNHEY and CDR2 SMNVEV (reference sequence). The ends lost 8 bases at V and 7 bases at J; junction bases unmatched: 16. The age range of participants was roughly 18 to 90 years, with residence in under 30 US areas.

The sequence came from a man aged 30-40 years with acute COVID-19. The chain uses TRBV27 and TRBJ2-1, with 8 nucleotides matching TRBD2. Sequenced: PBMCs or T cells enriched from blood (not recorded which). Written as DNA, the CDR3 is TGTGCCAGCTCCCCCCAGCGGCTAGCGGGCGGGAATGAGCAGTTCTTC. Translated: CASSPQRLAGGNEQFF.